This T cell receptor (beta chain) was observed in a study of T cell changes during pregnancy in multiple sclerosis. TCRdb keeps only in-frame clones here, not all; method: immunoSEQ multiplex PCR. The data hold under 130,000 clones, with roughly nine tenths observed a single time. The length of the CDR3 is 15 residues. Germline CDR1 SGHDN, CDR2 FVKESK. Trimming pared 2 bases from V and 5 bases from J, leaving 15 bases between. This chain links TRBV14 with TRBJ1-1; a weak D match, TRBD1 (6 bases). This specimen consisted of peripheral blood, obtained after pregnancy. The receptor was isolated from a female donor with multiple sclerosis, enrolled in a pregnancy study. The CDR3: CASSQLQGLYTEAFF. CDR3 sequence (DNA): TGTGCCAGCAGCCAACTACAGGGTCTGTATACTGAAGCTTTCTTT.